The 25 T cell receptor beta chains presented below share a single source sample, sequenced in a study of cytomegalovirus exposure and HLA in healthy donors. PCR primers comprised 60 Vbeta and 13 Jbeta primers. The data were produced by immunoSEQ multiplex PCR, yet TCRdb's version contains in-frame clones alone and is incomplete. The table includes about 140,000 clones, 70% to 85% detected once. The sequencing sample was made of PBMCs. Every receptor here comes from a male donor in good health and CMV-seronegative.

The chain couples TRBV25-1 to TRBJ2-7; possibly TRBD2 for D (6 bases). The germline V gene has CDR1 MGHDK and CDR2 SYGVNS. V lost 3 bases, J lost 2 bases, and 14 bases lay in between. The CDR3 extends over 15 amino acids. CDR3 protein: CASSEAGNTAYEQYF. The DNA for the CDR3 is TGTGCCAGCAGTGAGGCGGGGAACACTGCCTACGAGCAGTACTTC.

This sequence joins TRBV2 and TRBJ2-1, with 10 bases fitting TRBD2. This CDR3 contains 18 residues. J was trimmed by 3 bases and V by 7 bases; bases with no gene match: 15. Germline CDR1 SNHLY, CDR2 FYNNEI. CDR3 protein: CASTFSSGRAHFYNEQFF. CDR3 DNA: TGTGCCAGCACCTTTTCGAGCGGGAGGGCCCACTTCTACAATGAGCAGTTCTTC.

The CDR3, as DNA: TGTGCCAGCAGCCAAGTCCTCTATGGCTACACCTTC. This translates into CASSQVLYGYTF. The gene calls are TRBV4-2 and TRBJ1-2, with unresolved D. Germline assignment: CDR1 LGHNA and CDR2 YNFKEQ. The V and J ends lost 1 base and 4 bases respectively, with 4 bases between them. This CDR3 is built from 12 residues.

This clone was detected only a few times. The chain is built from TRBV5-6 and TRBJ2-7; 7 bases match TRBD1. The junction had 6 bases not matched to a gene; V was cut back by 5 bases and J by 1 base. Germline loops: CDR1 SGHDT, CDR2 YYEEEE. This CDR3 spans 14 amino acids. Written as DNA, the CDR3 is TGTGCCAGCAGGGGTTGGGACAGTTCCTACGAGCAGTACTTC. Its protein product is CASRGWDSSYEQYF.

The V call is TRBV7-6, the J call TRBJ2-3; 11 bases match TRBD1. This CDR3 region has 17 residues. V lost 1 base to trimming and J lost 5 bases; unmatched junction nucleotides: 8. CDR1 SGHVS and CDR2 FNYEAQ come from the germline V gene. This CDR3 reads CASSLEYGQGARDTQYF. Written as DNA, the CDR3 is TGTGCCAGCAGCTTAGAGTATGGACAGGGGGCTAGAGATACGCAGTATTTT.

J is TRBJ2-4 and V is TRBV27; the D gene is possibly TRBD2 (6 bases). V lost 5 bases and J lost 7, with 24 bases in between. Germline V gene lookup returns CDR1 MNHEY and CDR2 SMNVEV (reference sequence). CDR3 length: 17 residues. The CDR3 loop reads CASSEDGGEGKANIQYF. The CDR3 DNA reads TGTGCCAGCAGTGAAGATGGAGGGGAAGGGAAGGCTAACATTCAGTACTTC.

The chain uses TRBV9 and TRBJ2-7; 10 bases are a match to TRBD2. There are 14 residues in the CDR3. V was pared by 0 bases and J by 3 bases, with 0 bases of the junction left unmatched. Germline V CDR1 and CDR2: SGDLS, YYNGEE. The CDR3 nucleotides are TGTGCCAGCAGCGTAGCTAGCGGGGGCTACGAGCAGTACTTC. It yields the protein CASSVASGGYEQYF.

The chain employs TRBV6-6 and TRBJ1-2; D is possibly TRBD1 (5 bases). V was clipped by 0 bases and J by 6 bases, with 14 bases between them. Germline-derived CDR1 and CDR2 are MNHNY and SVGAGI (reference sequence). The CDR3 runs to 15 residues. The DNA of the CDR3 is TGTGCCAGCAGTTACTCGAGCGGGGGGTTCGATGGCTACACCTTC. It encodes CASSYSSGGFDGYTF.

This clone was detected only once. The gene calls are TRBV28 and TRBJ1-2; D gene ambiguous. V lost 2 bases to trimming and J lost 4 bases, with 17 bases between them. This CDR3 is 16 amino acids long. CDR1 is MDHEN and CDR2 is SYDVKM in the germline V gene. The CDR3 region has the DNA TGTGCCAGCAGTTTAGATCCGGATTCAGGTTTCTATGGCTACACCTTC. Encoded protein: CASSLDPDSGFYGYTF.

In nucleotides, the CDR3 is TGCGCCAGCAGCCAAGGGGGGAGGACTAGTTGGTTCGTCACCGGGGAGCTGTTTTTT. It encodes CASSQGGRTSWFVTGELFF. The genes are TRBV4-3 and TRBJ2-2; 7 bases map to TRBD2. CDR1 and CDR2 from the germline V gene are LGHNA and YSLEER. The CDR3 consists of 19 residues. Trimming took 1 base from V and 4 from J; bases not matched to a gene: 15.

The chain is built from TRBV27 and TRBJ2-2; weak D call: TRBD1 (5 bases). The germline V and J ends were trimmed by 3 bases and 0 bases, with 11 bases remaining between them. This CDR3 region has 16 residues. Germline V gives CDR1 MNHEY, CDR2 SMNVEV (reference sequence). CDR3 sequence: CASSFLTGSNTGELFF. Written as DNA, the CDR3 is TGTGCCAGCAGTTTCCTAACAGGATCGAACACCGGGGAGCTGTTTTTT.

V usage is TRBV18 and J usage is TRBJ2-1, with 7 positions matching TRBD2. CDR3 length equals 18 residues. CDR1 is KGHSH, CDR2 LQKENI, per germline. The trim removed 2 bases at V and 4 bases at J, leaving 14 bases unmatched. CDR3 bases: TGTGCCAGCTCACCATTGGTACCTAGCGGAAAGATGTACAATGAGCAGTTCTTC. Translated, it gives CASSPLVPSGKMYNEQFF.

The J gene is TRBJ2-3, the V gene TRBV28, with 9 nucleotides matching TRBD2. The germline V gene has CDR1 MDHEN and CDR2 SYDVKM. This CDR3 region has 18 residues. V shed 3 bases, J shed 2 bases, and the junction held 12 bases outside the gene matches. The CDR3 DNA reads as TGTGCCAGCAGTTTGATTGCGGGAGGGCCCTCGGACACAGATACGCAGTATTTT. Translation: CASSLIAGGPSDTDTQYF.

This clone occurred once. J is TRBJ2-2 and V is TRBV28; 8 bases are a match to TRBD1. Trimming cost V 6 bases and J 4 bases; bases outside gene matches: 4. The CDR3 extends over 14 amino acids. Per the germline V gene, CDR1 is MDHEN and CDR2 is SYDVKM. Here the CDR3 DNA reads TGTGCCAGCAGACCGGACAGGGTCACCGGGGAGCTGTTTTTT. Residues: CASRPDRVTGELFF.

The V and J genes are TRBV5-5 and TRBJ1-1, with D unclear. The germline CDR1 and CDR2 sequences are SGHKS and YYEKEE (reference sequence). This CDR3 is 14 amino acids long. V was clipped by 0 bases and J by 1 base, with 7 bases between them. CDR3 coding DNA: TGTGCCAGCAGCTTGGGGGCGGGGAACACTGAAGCTTTCTTT. Translation: CASSLGAGNTEAFF.

CDR3 in amino acids: CAISDRPTSGFQETQYF. CDR3 sequence (DNA): TGTGCCATCAGTGACCGGCCGACTAGCGGTTTCCAAGAGACCCAGTACTTC. The chain is built from TRBV10-3 and TRBJ2-5; 9 nucleotides match TRBD2. With 3 bases clipped from V and 1 base from J, the junction kept 9 bases outside the gene matches. CDR3 length: 17 amino acids. The germline CDR1 and CDR2 sequences are ENHRY and SYGVKD.

This clone was observed a handful of times. The chain is built from TRBV28 and TRBJ2-1; 8 nucleotides match TRBD1. CDR1 is MDHEN and CDR2 is SYDVKM in the germline V gene. Trimming cost V 0 bases and J 5 bases; bases outside gene matches: 18. This CDR3 spans 20 amino acids. The CDR3 DNA is TGTGCCAGCAGTTTATGGTTGGGGTTAGATCGGGACAGGTCTCACAATGAGCAGTTCTTC. This translates into CASSLWLGLDRDRSHNEQFF.

The chain combines TRBV2 with TRBJ1-4; no clear D. The CDR3 sequence is 14 residues long. CDR1 is SNHLY, CDR2 FYNNEI, per germline. V gave up 4 bases and J gave up 2 bases, with 8 bases separating them. For the CDR3, the DNA is TGTGCCAGCAGTGTGGGGAGCACTAATGAAAAACTGTTTTTT. Encoded protein: CASSVGSTNEKLFF.

This clone was seen only once. The chain uses TRBV5-6 and TRBJ2-1; 7 bases map to TRBD2. Per germline, CDR1 SGHDT and CDR2 YYEEEE. The CDR3 has 13 residues. J lost 7 bases, V lost 1 base, and 2 bases had no gene match. The CDR3 loop reads CASSLTSVNEQFF. CDR3 in DNA: TGTGCCAGCAGCTTGACTAGCGTGAATGAGCAGTTCTTC.

This clone has only a few counts. The chain links TRBV6-5 to TRBJ2-2; D is possibly TRBD2 (5 bases). The CDR3 contains 15 residues. Trimming shortened V by 6 bases and J by 2 bases, and 13 bases separated the two germline ends. CDR1 MNHEY and CDR2 SVGAGI come from the germline V gene. The DNA for the CDR3 is TGTGCCAGCAGGGACTCGGGGTATAACACCGGGGAGCTGTTTTTT. Amino acid sequence: CASRDSGYNTGELFF.

This chain uses TRBV4-2 with TRBJ1-5; no clear D. Per the germline V gene, CDR1 is LGHNA and CDR2 is YNFKEQ. V was cut by 0 bases and J by 9 bases, with 15 bases left in between. The CDR3 loop spans 15 amino acids. The CDR3: CASSQDPPGGGPQHF. CDR3 sequence (DNA): TGTGCCAGCAGCCAAGACCCCCCCGGCGGCGGGCCCCAGCATTTT.

The V gene is TRBV7-6, the J gene TRBJ2-2; D uncertain. Trimming stripped 5 bases from V and 3 bases from J, with 7 bases between. The CDR3 totals 13 residues. The germline CDR1 and CDR2 sequences are SGHVS and FNYEAQ. CDR3: CASSPRDTGELFF. CDR3 DNA: TGTGCCAGCAGCCCCCGGGACACCGGGGAGCTGTTTTTT.

V is TRBV6-6 and J is TRBJ2-7; a weak D match, TRBD2 (6 bases). Trimming left V 5 bases short and J 3 bases short, with 17 bases between. In germline, CDR1 is MNHNY, CDR2 SVGAGI (reference sequence). The CDR3 spans 15 residues. DNA of the CDR3: TGTGCCAGCAGTCGGGGGTCGGGCGGACACTACGAGCAGTACTTC. It is translated as CASSRGSGGHYEQYF.

CDR3 sequence reads: CASRETGRGNEQFF. CDR3 DNA: TGTGCCAGCAGGGAGACAGGGAGAGGGAATGAGCAGTTCTTC. This sequence joins TRBV6-5 and TRBJ2-1, with TRBD1 matching 7 bases. Germline values: CDR1 MNHEY, CDR2 SVGAGI. V lost 6 bases and J lost 7; bases outside the gene matches: 9. CDR3 size: 14 residues.

This clone was counted once. The V gene is TRBV27, the J gene TRBJ2-1, with 9 nucleotides matching TRBD2. The CDR3 length is 14 residues. V gave up 6 bases and J gave up 10 bases; unmatched junction bases: 10. CDR1 and CDR2 (germline): MNHEY, SMNVEV (reference sequence). CDR3 sequence (DNA): TGTGCCAGCAGGCCGACCGGGACTAGCAGCGAGCAGTTCTTC. Translated, it gives CASRPTGTSSEQFF.